Listed below are T cell receptor beta chains from one sample, sequenced in a study of response to subunit inactivated influenza vaccine. Each CDR3 protein is one row after TCRdb ran MiXCR on the RT-PCR reads. In the table there are roughly 540,000 distinct CDR3 sequences, roughly a quarter of which are singletons. These same records also appear under a second study, on T cells expressing NK-cell markers.

The sequenced sample was CD4+ T cells sorted from PBMCs, obtained 11 to 12 days after vaccination. These receptors came from a middle-aged man who received an inactivated influenza vaccine. Both conserved end residues are part of each CDR3. D genes are given only for firm matches. Clone size is shown for a subset of rows, as once, few, many or a class of expanded clone.

d_call,clone_size,j_call,v_call,cdr3_nt,cdr3_aa
TRBD2,.,TRBJ2-7,TRBV29-1,TGCAGCGTTGAACCGGCGGGAGGGCTCTACGAGCAGTACTTC,CSVEPAGGLYEQYF
.,many,TRBJ1-2,TRBV12-3/TRBV12-4,TGTGCCAGCAGATATGGGATCGGCCAGCTAGACTATGGCTACACCTTC,CASRYGIGQLDYGYTF
.,few,TRBJ1-6,TRBV5-1,TGCGCCAGCAGCTTGGACCAGGGAGCCCTCCACTTT,CASSLDQGALHF
.,few,TRBJ2-7,TRBV6-2/TRBV6-3,TGTGCCAGCAGTTACACATCCTACGAGCAGTACTTC,CASSYTSYEQYF
TRBD2,few,TRBJ2-3,TRBV6-5,TGTGCCAGCAGTTACTCGGGACTAGTGGCAGATACGCAGTATTTT,CASSYSGLVADTQYF
.,.,TRBJ2-7,TRBV21-1,TGTGCCAGCACAAAGCGGTTTATCTACGAGCAGTACTTC,CASTKRFIYEQYF
.,.,TRBJ2-2,TRBV9,TGTGCCAGCAGCGTAGAGGCATACAACACCGGGGAGCTGTTTTTT,CASSVEAYNTGELFF
TRBD1,.,TRBJ2-1,TRBV20-1,TGCAGTGCACAGGGCGGCAGGGGGTCCTACAATGAGCAGTTCTTC,CSAQGGRGSYNEQFF
TRBD1,many,TRBJ2-2,TRBV5-5,TGTGCCAGCAGCCGCGACAGGGCCCTCAACGGGGAGCTGTTTTTT,CASSRDRALNGELFF
.,few,TRBJ1-2,TRBV2,TGTGCCGGACGCGAGGCGATTTCAACGGGCTACACCTTC,CAGREAISTGYTF
TRBD2,many,TRBJ2-1,TRBV27,TGTGCCAGCAGCCAGACTAGCGGGAGGGGGGGCTATGAGCAGTTCTTC,CASSQTSGRGGYEQFF
.,.,TRBJ1-1,TRBV10-3,TGTGCCATCACTGATTCGCCCCAGGGGATTGGCACTGAAGCTTTCTTT,CAITDSPQGIGTEAFF
.,few,TRBJ1-1,TRBV29-1,TGCAGCGTTGTCGGGGGGCTGAAGGACACTGAAGCTTTCTTT,CSVVGGLKDTEAFF
.,few,TRBJ1-4,TRBV10-3,TGTGCCATCAAAGGGCCTAATGAAAAACTGTTTTTT,CAIKGPNEKLFF
.,.,TRBJ1-1,TRBV5-1,TGCGCCAGCAGCTTGACAGGGACGGGCACTGAAGCTTTCTTT,CASSLTGTGTEAFF
.,few,TRBJ2-1,TRBV29-1,TGCAGCGGAATGCAGAACTACAATGAGCAGTTCTTC,CSGMQNYNEQFF
.,few,TRBJ2-7,TRBV4-2,TGTGCCAGCAGCCCCGGCAGGGTCTACGAGCAGTACTTC,CASSPGRVYEQYF
.,few,TRBJ1-5,TRBV6-1,TGTGCCAGCAGTCCCCTTCCTGTCGTCAGGCAGGGACAGCCCCAGCATTTT,CASSPLPVVRQGQPQHF
TRBD1,few,TRBJ1-4,TRBV4-2,TGTGCCAGCAGCCCCGGGACAGGGGGCGTAACGACTAATGAAAAACTGTTTTTT,CASSPGTGGVTTNEKLFF
.,.,TRBJ1-1,TRBV28,TGTGCCAGCAGGCCGTTGGGGGGCAGGACTGAAGCTTTCTTT,CASRPLGGRTEAFF
TRBD2,.,TRBJ2-3,TRBV2,TGTGCCAGCAATCCTGTGGCGGGGGGACCAGATACGCAGTATTTT,CASNPVAGGPDTQYF
TRBD2,few,TRBJ2-4,TRBV5-6,TGTGCCAGCAGCTTGGTTGAGCGGGAGAAAAACATTCAGTACTTC,CASSLVEREKNIQYF
TRBD2,few,TRBJ2-3,TRBV11-2,TGTGCCAGCAGCTTAGGAGGACTAGCGGGAGGTTACACAGATACGCAGTATTTT,CASSLGGLAGGYTDTQYF
.,many,TRBJ2-4,TRBV7-3,TGTGCCAGCAGCGAAGGGACGGGAAACATTCAGTACTTC,CASSEGTGNIQYF
.,many,TRBJ1-1,TRBV7-6,TGTGCCAGCAGCTTAGATCCCGGGAACACTGAAGCTTTCTTT,CASSLDPGNTEAFF
.,.,TRBJ2-2,TRBV6-1,TGTGCCAGCAGCCTCCTCAGGGTTGGGACCGGGGAGCTGTTTTTT,CASSLLRVGTGELFF
.,few,TRBJ2-1,TRBV7-9,TGTGCCAGCAGCTCTACTTCTAGTGTCAATGAGCAGTTCTTC,CASSSTSSVNEQFF
.,.,TRBJ1-2,TRBV3-1,TGTGCCAGCAGACAAAGGCAGGGGAGTGGCTACACCTTC,CASRQRQGSGYTF
.,.,TRBJ2-5,TRBV7-8,TGTGCCAGCAGCGTCCCGGCACTAATCAAGACCCAGTACTTC,CASSVPALIKTQYF
TRBD1,.,TRBJ2-1,TRBV6-2/TRBV6-3,TGTGCCAGCAGTCGAAGACAGGGGGCGCCGAATGAGCAGTTCTTC,CASSRRQGAPNEQFF
.,.,TRBJ2-5,TRBV20-1,TGCAGTGCTAGTGGGCCGCAAGAGACCCAGTACTTC,CSASGPQETQYF
TRBD1,few,TRBJ2-1,TRBV24-1,TGTGCCACCAGTGAAACCGGGACAGGGGAGGACAATGAGCAGTTCTTC,CATSETGTGEDNEQFF
TRBD2,few,TRBJ2-1,TRBV7-2,TGTGCCAGCAACAGACAACGGGGGGGTGGTGAGCAGTTCTTC,CASNRQRGGGEQFF
TRBD1,few,TRBJ1-2,TRBV12-3/TRBV12-4,TGTGCCAGCACTACAGGGGGTAGCTACACCTTC,CASTTGGSYTF
TRBD2,.,TRBJ2-1,TRBV11-2,TGTGCCAGCAGACAGACTAGCGGAGGCTACAATGAGCAGTTCTTC,CASRQTSGGYNEQFF
.,few,TRBJ1-6,TRBV13,TGTGCCAGCAGCTTCCAGACGGGTTTTAGTAATTCACCCCTCCACTTT,CASSFQTGFSNSPLHF
.,.,TRBJ1-2,TRBV29-1,TGCAGCGTTACCGGGACGGATGGCTACACCTTC,CSVTGTDGYTF
TRBD2,.,TRBJ2-5,TRBV6-1,TGTGCCAGCAGTGAAAGACTAGCGGGGGCACCACAAGAGACCCAGTACTTC,CASSERLAGAPQETQYF
TRBD1,.,TRBJ1-4,TRBV30,TGTGCCTGGGGGGACAGGGAGGAAAAACTGTTTTTT,CAWGDREEKLFF
TRBD2,.,TRBJ2-1,TRBV7-2,TGTGCCAGCAGCTACGGACTAGCGGGAGTGGTTGAGCAGTTCTTC,CASSYGLAGVVEQFF